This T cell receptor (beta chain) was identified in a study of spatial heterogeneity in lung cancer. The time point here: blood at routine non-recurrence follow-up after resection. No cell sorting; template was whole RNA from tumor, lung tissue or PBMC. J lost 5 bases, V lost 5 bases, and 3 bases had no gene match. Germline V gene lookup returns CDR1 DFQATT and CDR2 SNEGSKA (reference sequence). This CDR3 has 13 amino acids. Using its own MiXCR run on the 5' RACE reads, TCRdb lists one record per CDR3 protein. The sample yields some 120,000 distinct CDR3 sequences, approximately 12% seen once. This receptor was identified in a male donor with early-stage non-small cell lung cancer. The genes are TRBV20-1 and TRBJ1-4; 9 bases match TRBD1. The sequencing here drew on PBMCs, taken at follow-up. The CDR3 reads CSADRGTNEKLFF. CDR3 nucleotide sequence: TGCAGTGCTGACAGGGGGACCAATGAAAAACTGTTTTTT.